These 5 T cell receptor beta chains came from one sample sequenced in a study of lung T cells in sarcoidosis with Löfgren's syndrome. One entry per CDR3 protein, called by TCRdb with MiXCR from the reads. The data contain thousands of distinct CDR3 sequences, 20% to 25% of them singletons. The sample comprised CD4+ T cells from bronchoalveolar lavage. These receptors were obtained from a human donor with sarcoidosis (Löfgren's syndrome or another form), or a control subject (not recorded which).

Regarding this clonotype: This likely comes from a read error, as the CDR3 has no conserved phenylalanine or tryptophan at its end. It is unclear where the CDR3 begins or ends on the DNA, so no DNA is shown, and the CDR3 is as TCRdb lists it. The chain is built from TRBV10-1 and TRBJ2-3; no DNA check was done on the table's D call, TRBD1. The CDR3 is 16 residues long, counting both termini. The germline gives CDR1 WNHNN, CDR2 SYGVQD (reference sequence). The CDR3 reads CASSGPASRALNTQCL.

On this clonotype itself: The junction departs from the called germline gene at one end, perhaps through a read error. The rearrangement links TRBV20-1 to TRBJ2-3; 7 nucleotides align to TRBD2. CDR1 and CDR2 (germline): DFQATT, SNEGSKA (reference sequence). This CDR3 has 14 amino acids. Here the CDR3 DNA reads TGCAATGCTACTAGCGTGAGAGGTACAGATACGCAGTATTTT. Residues: CNATSVRGTDTQYF.

Ten or more counts support this clonotype. The V call is TRBV29-1, the J call TRBJ2-2, with a weak D call TRBD1 (5 bases). Between the trimmed V and J ends, which lost 1 base and 6 bases, there was a span of 12 bases. The germline gives CDR1 SQVTM, CDR2 ANQGSEA. There are 14 residues in the CDR3. The CDR3 is CSVEVQGAAGELFF. The CDR3 DNA sequence: TGCAGCGTTGAAGTGCAAGGGGCGGCCGGGGAGCTGTTTTTT.

This clonotype was recorded a few times. A much larger clone differs by one base, so this may be a read error. The genes are TRBV20-1 and TRBJ2-5; D unclear. The CDR3 extends over 13 amino acids. The germline gives CDR1 DFQATT, CDR2 SNEGSKA (reference sequence). The CDR3 reads CSARNRYQEAQYF. The CDR3 nucleotides are TGCAGTGCTAGAAATCGTTACCAAGAGGCCCAGTACTTC.

The chain recombines TRBV28 with TRBJ2-1, with D perhaps matching TRBD1 (5 bases). CDR3 size: 15 residues. CDR1 is MDHEN and CDR2 is SYDVKM in the germline V gene. V was pared by 8 bases and J by 4 bases, with 18 bases between. The CDR3 nucleotides are TGTGCCAGCGGCTCTGGACACGGTCCATACAATGAGCAGTTCTTC. This translates into CASGSGHGPYNEQFF.